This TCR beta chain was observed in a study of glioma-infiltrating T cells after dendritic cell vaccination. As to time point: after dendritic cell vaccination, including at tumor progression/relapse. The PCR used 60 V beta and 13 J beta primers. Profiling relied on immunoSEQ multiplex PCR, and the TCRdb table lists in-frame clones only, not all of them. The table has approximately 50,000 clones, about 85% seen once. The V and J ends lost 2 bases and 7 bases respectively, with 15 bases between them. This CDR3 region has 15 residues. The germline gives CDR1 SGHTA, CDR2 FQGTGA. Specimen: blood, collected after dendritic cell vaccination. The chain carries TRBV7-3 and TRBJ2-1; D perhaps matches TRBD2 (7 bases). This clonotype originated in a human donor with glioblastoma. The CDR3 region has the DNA TGTGCCAGCAGCTTAGGGGGGGGCGCGGTAAATGAGCAGTTCTTC. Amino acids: CASSLGGGAVNEQFF. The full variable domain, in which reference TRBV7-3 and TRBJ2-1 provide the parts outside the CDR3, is GAGVSQTPSNKVTEKGKYVELRCDPISGHTALYWYRQSLGQGPEFLIYFQGTGAADDSGLPNDRFFAVRPEGSVSTLKIQRTERGDSAVYLCASSLGGGAVNEQFFGPGTRLTVL.